The rows below give T cell receptor beta chains drawn from one sample of a study of T cells in tuberculosis. Repertoires were generated with immunoSEQ multiplex PCR, while TCRdb's copy carries only in-frame clones and drops some. This table has some 29,000 clones, around 90% appearing once. Sequencing used PBMCs. The receptors come from a donor between 10 and 35 years old with latent tuberculosis or without tuberculosis infection. Both conserved end residues are part of each CDR3. The D gene is left open where the match is weak. Size values are once, few and many counts, or a class for expanded clones, and some rows have none.

CDR3aa: CASSSGRYEQYF
CDR3nt: TGTGCCAGCAGCTCTGGGCGCTACGAGCAGTACTTC
abundance: -
len: 12
d_gene: -
v_gene: TRBV7-2
j_gene: TRBJ2-7

CDR3aa: CASRRGSGGVETQYF
CDR3nt: TGTGCCAGCAGGAGAGGTTCTGGCGGGGTAGAGACCCAGTACTTC
abundance: -
len: 15
d_gene: -
v_gene: TRBV7-2
j_gene: TRBJ2-5

CDR3aa: CASSRENTEAFF
CDR3nt: TGTGCCAGCAGCAGAGAGAACACTGAAGCTTTCTTT
abundance: -
len: 12
d_gene: -
v_gene: TRBV21-1
j_gene: TRBJ1-1

CDR3aa: CASSPNQPSAGTEAFF
CDR3nt: TGTGCCAGCAGTCCTAATCAACCCTCGGCAGGCACTGAAGCTTTCTTT
abundance: -
len: 16
d_gene: -
v_gene: TRBV5-6
j_gene: TRBJ1-1

CDR3aa: CASSQEGFGGFGNTIYF
CDR3nt: TGCGCCAGCAGCCAAGAGGGCTTCGGGGGTTTCGGAAACACCATATATTTT
abundance: -
len: 17
d_gene: -
v_gene: TRBV4-1
j_gene: TRBJ1-3

CDR3aa: CASSLLWGPYEQYF
CDR3nt: TGTGCCAGCAGCTTGCTTTGGGGGCCCTACGAGCAGTACTTC
abundance: once
len: 14
d_gene: -
v_gene: TRBV5-8
j_gene: TRBJ2-7

CDR3aa: CASGAGIEAFF
CDR3nt: TGTGCCAGCGGGGCAGGGATTGAAGCTTTCTTT
abundance: -
len: 11
d_gene: -
v_gene: TRBV6-1
j_gene: TRBJ1-1

CDR3aa: CASGSYGYTF
CDR3nt: TGTGCCAGCGGTAGTTATGGCTACACCTTC
abundance: -
len: 10
d_gene: -
v_gene: TRBV28
j_gene: TRBJ1-2

CDR3aa: CASRLPTGTSGQQFF
CDR3nt: TGTGCCAGCAGACTCCCCACCGGGACTAGCGGGCAGCAGTTCTTC
abundance: -
len: 15
d_gene: TRBD2
v_gene: TRBV28
j_gene: TRBJ2-1

CDR3aa: CASRFGDSPLHF
CDR3nt: TGTGCCAGCAGATTCGGGGATTCACCCCTCCACTTT
abundance: few
len: 12
d_gene: -
v_gene: TRBV7-9
j_gene: TRBJ1-6

CDR3aa: CASSLAGGLDEQFF
CDR3nt: TGTGCCAGCAGCTTAGCGGGGGGGCTTGATGAGCAGTTCTTC
abundance: -
len: 14
d_gene: -
v_gene: TRBV7-8
j_gene: TRBJ2-1

CDR3aa: CASSLRGIHEQYF
CDR3nt: TGTGCCAGCAGCTTAAGAGGGATCCACGAGCAGTACTTC
abundance: -
len: 13
d_gene: -
v_gene: TRBV5-4
j_gene: TRBJ2-7

CDR3aa: CASSSSRSSYEQYF
CDR3nt: TGTGCCAGCAGTTCATCTAGGAGCTCCTACGAGCAGTACTTC
abundance: -
len: 14
d_gene: -
v_gene: TRBV28
j_gene: TRBJ2-7

CDR3aa: CASSLSASGGFATDTQYF
CDR3nt: TGCGCCAGCAGCTTGAGCGCTAGCGGGGGGTTCGCGACAGATACGCAGTATTTT
abundance: few
len: 18
d_gene: TRBD2
v_gene: TRBV5-1
j_gene: TRBJ2-3

CDR3aa: CASSPPSQNSGANVLTF
CDR3nt: TGTGCCAGCTCACCTCCTTCCCAGAACTCTGGGGCCAACGTCCTGACTTTC
abundance: -
len: 17
d_gene: -
v_gene: TRBV18
j_gene: TRBJ2-6

CDR3aa: CSVEEQGNPTDTQYF
CDR3nt: TGCAGCGTTGAAGAGCAGGGAAACCCTACAGATACGCAGTATTTT
abundance: -
len: 15
d_gene: -
v_gene: TRBV29-1
j_gene: TRBJ2-3

CDR3aa: CASSFWLEIYEQYF
CDR3nt: TGTGCCAGCAGTTTTTGGCTAGAGATCTACGAGCAGTACTTC
abundance: -
len: 14
d_gene: -
v_gene: TRBV28
j_gene: TRBJ2-7

CDR3aa: CASSPIESGGLYTGELFF
CDR3nt: TGCGCCAGCAGCCCCATTGAGAGCGGGGGGCTTTACACCGGGGAGCTGTTTTTT
abundance: few
len: 18
d_gene: TRBD2
v_gene: TRBV5-1
j_gene: TRBJ2-2

CDR3aa: CASRREKATGYTF
CDR3nt: TGTGCCAGCAGGAGGGAGAAGGCTACTGGCTACACCTTC
abundance: -
len: 13
d_gene: -
v_gene: TRBV2
j_gene: TRBJ1-2

CDR3aa: CASSAGRDTQYF
CDR3nt: TGCGCCAGCAGCGCAGGGAGGGATACGCAGTATTTT
abundance: -
len: 12
d_gene: -
v_gene: TRBV10-1
j_gene: TRBJ2-3

CDR3aa: CASSEPRPGTSTDTQYF
CDR3nt: TGTGCCAGCAGTGAACCTCGTCCAGGGACTAGCACAGATACGCAGTATTTT
abundance: -
len: 17
d_gene: -
v_gene: TRBV6-1
j_gene: TRBJ2-3

CDR3aa: CASSTAHPGQISTDTQYF
CDR3nt: TGTGCCAGTAGTACTGCCCATCCGGGACAGATAAGCACAGATACGCAGTATTTT
abundance: -
len: 18
d_gene: TRBD1
v_gene: TRBV19
j_gene: TRBJ2-3

CDR3aa: CANGGDRDQNTEAFF
CDR3nt: TGTGCCAATGGAGGGGACAGGGACCAGAACACTGAAGCTTTCTTT
abundance: -
len: 15
d_gene: TRBD1
v_gene: TRBV28
j_gene: TRBJ1-1

CDR3aa: CASEGGMYGYTF
CDR3nt: TGTGCCAGCGAGGGCGGGATGTATGGCTACACCTTC
abundance: -
len: 12
d_gene: -
v_gene: TRBV19
j_gene: TRBJ1-2

CDR3aa: CASSPWDNTYEQYF
CDR3nt: TGTGCCAGCAGTCCTTGGGACAACACCTACGAGCAGTACTTC
abundance: -
len: 14
d_gene: -
v_gene: TRBV27
j_gene: TRBJ2-7

CDR3aa: CASSEVPRVVGYTF
CDR3nt: TGTGCCAGCAGTGAAGTGCCGCGGGTAGTTGGCTACACCTTC
abundance: few
len: 14
d_gene: -
v_gene: TRBV6-1
j_gene: TRBJ1-2

CDR3aa: CASSLPYQPQHF
CDR3nt: TGTGCCAGCAGCTTACCGTATCAGCCCCAGCATTTT
abundance: -
len: 12
d_gene: -
v_gene: TRBV7-9
j_gene: TRBJ1-5

CDR3aa: CASSLGAGGASETQYF
CDR3nt: TGTGCCAGCAGCTTAGGTGCGGGGGGGGCTTCAGAGACCCAGTACTTC
abundance: -
len: 16
d_gene: TRBD2
v_gene: TRBV11-2
j_gene: TRBJ2-5

CDR3aa: CASSSAGTGGFGYTF
CDR3nt: TGTGCCAGCAGCTCCGCGGGGACAGGGGGATTTGGCTACACCTTC
abundance: -
len: 15
d_gene: TRBD1
v_gene: TRBV5-5
j_gene: TRBJ1-2

CDR3aa: CATGQGAYEQYF
CDR3nt: TGTGCCACTGGACAGGGGGCCTACGAGCAGTACTTC
abundance: -
len: 12
d_gene: TRBD1
v_gene: TRBV19
j_gene: TRBJ2-7

CDR3aa: CASSFVLAGGPNTGELFF
CDR3nt: TGTGCCAGCAGCTTTGTCCTAGCGGGGGGGCCGAACACCGGGGAGCTGTTTTTT
abundance: -
len: 18
d_gene: TRBD2
v_gene: TRBV7-6
j_gene: TRBJ2-2

CDR3aa: CASSFLAGGTDTQYF
CDR3nt: TGTGCCAGCAGCTTCCTAGCGGGGGGGACAGATACGCAGTATTTT
abundance: -
len: 15
d_gene: TRBD2
v_gene: TRBV7-9
j_gene: TRBJ2-3

CDR3aa: CASSLMAGGARAYEQYF
CDR3nt: TGTGCCAGCAGTTTAATGGCAGGGGGCGCAAGGGCCTACGAGCAGTACTTC
abundance: once
len: 17
d_gene: TRBD1
v_gene: TRBV28
j_gene: TRBJ2-7

CDR3aa: CASSYAGNTEAFF
CDR3nt: TGTGCCAGCAGTTACGCCGGGAACACTGAAGCTTTCTTT
abundance: once
len: 13
d_gene: -
v_gene: TRBV6-6
j_gene: TRBJ1-1

CDR3aa: CASKAGIPGGEQYF
CDR3nt: TGTGCCAGCAAGGCGGGGATCCCCGGGGGCGAGCAGTACTTC
abundance: -
len: 14
d_gene: -
v_gene: TRBV2
j_gene: TRBJ2-7

CDR3aa: CASSESSRGETQYF
CDR3nt: TGTGCCAGCAGTGAATCAAGCAGAGGGGAGACCCAGTACTTC
abundance: -
len: 14
d_gene: -
v_gene: TRBV25-1
j_gene: TRBJ2-5

CDR3aa: CASSPGQGYSGANVLTF
CDR3nt: TGTGCCAGCTCACCGGGACAGGGATACTCTGGGGCCAACGTCCTGACTTTC
abundance: -
len: 17
d_gene: TRBD1
v_gene: TRBV18
j_gene: TRBJ2-6